These 30 T cell receptor beta chains were all obtained from the same sample, sequenced in a study of blood T cell repertoires in COVID-19. Clones were read by immunoSEQ multiplex PCR, and TCRdb kept only the in-frame ones, dropping some. The table records under 45,000 clones, just over 85% of them present only once. Source material: peripheral blood. The receptors come from a man in his sixties with active COVID-19.

V and J are TRBV5-1 and TRBJ2-7; 7 bases are a match to TRBD1. Germline CDR1 is SGHRS and CDR2 is YFSETQ. The CDR3 covers 14 residues. The V and J ends lost 6 bases and 2 bases, in that order; junction bases with no gene match: 8. The CDR3 bases are TGCGCCAGCACCGCCTCGACAGGGACCTACGAGCAGTACTTC. As protein: CASTASTGTYEQYF.

This chain joins TRBV14 and TRBJ2-2; TRBD2 aligns across 12 bases. CDR1 is SGHDN and CDR2 is FVKESK in the germline V gene. This CDR3 region has 16 residues. Losses at the gene ends were 5 bases for V and 5 bases for J; bases not matched to a gene: 6. CDR3 residues: CASSFGLAGWTGELFF. The CDR3 coding sequence is TGTGCCAGCAGCTTCGGACTAGCGGGATGGACCGGGGAGCTGTTTTTT.

This clone was picked up one time. The V gene is TRBV19, the J gene TRBJ1-1; D is undetermined. This CDR3 has 13 amino acids. Germline V lookup: CDR1 LNHDA, CDR2 SQIVND (reference sequence). Trimming cost V 3 bases and J 6 bases, with 11 bases left between them. The CDR3 DNA sequence: TGTGCCAGTAGTATCTTGACCCAGGCTGAAGCTTTCTTT. As protein: CASSILTQAEAFF.

As concerns this clone: Other DNA sequences in this sample translate to the same CDR3. J is TRBJ2-3 and V is TRBV7-9, with 12 positions matching TRBD2. The CDR3 has 16 amino acids. CDR1 and CDR2 from the germline V gene are SEHNR and FQNEAQ (reference sequence). V shed 0 bases, J shed 3 bases, and the junction held 1 base outside the gene matches. CDR3: CASSLALAGGTDTQYF. CDR3 in DNA: TGTGCCAGCAGCTTAGCGCTAGCGGGAGGGACAGATACGCAGTATTTT.

This rearrangement joins TRBV19 to TRBJ1-5, with a tentative D call TRBD1 (6 bases). Trimming cost V 4 bases and J 3 bases, with 13 bases left between them. The CDR3 runs to 15 residues. Germline V CDR1 and CDR2: LNHDA, SQIVND (reference sequence). For the CDR3, the DNA is TGTGCCAGTAGTAGGGGGCCGGGACCCAATCAGCCCCAGCATTTT. Translation gives CASSRGPGPNQPQHF.

The rearrangement uses TRBV18 and TRBJ2-1; D is unclear. The CDR3 length is 13 residues. The V end lost 0 bases, the J end lost 7 bases, and 7 bases lay between the germline ends. Germline CDR1 and CDR2: KGHSH and LQKENI. The CDR3 DNA reads as TGTGCCAGCTCACCACCGTCTGCGAATGAGCAGTTCTTC. Its protein product is CASSPPSANEQFF.

This rearrangement joins TRBV5-6 to TRBJ1-1; D is possibly TRBD1 (6 bases). The CDR3 is 12 amino acids. Deletions cut 3 bases from V and 11 bases from J, with 14 bases between. Germline-derived CDR1 and CDR2 are SGHDT and YYEEEE. As DNA, the CDR3 is TGTGCCAGCAGCTCTCAGGGGATCGGGGCTTTCTTT. Translated: CASSSQGIGAFF. The full variable domain, in which reference TRBV5-6 and TRBJ1-1 provide the parts outside the CDR3, is DAGVTQSPTHLIKTRGQQVTLRCSPKSGHDTVSWYQQALGQGPQFIFQYYEEEERQRGNFPDRFSGHQFPNYSSELNVNALLLGDSALYLCASSSQGIGAFFGQGTRLTVV.

Comment on this clone: One end of the junction varies from germline; a read error may be responsible. V gene TRBV29-1 combines with J gene TRBJ1-1; D is ambiguous. Germline V gene lookup returns CDR1 SQVTM and CDR2 ANQGSEA. The CDR3 sequence is 12 residues long. CDR3 bases: TGCAGCGTTGTGGGAGCGAACGCTGAAGCTTTCTTT. It translates to CSVVGANAEAFF.

The chain couples TRBV29-1 to TRBJ2-3, with D uncertain. The V gene's germline CDR1 is SQVTM and CDR2 ANQGSEA. V lost 4 bases and J 1 base, leaving 3 bases between the germline ends. The CDR3 loop spans 11 amino acids. CDR3 sequence (DNA): TGCAGCGTTGTCGGCACAGATACGCAGTATTTT. It yields the protein CSVVGTDTQYF.

The chain employs TRBV10-3 and TRBJ1-1, with TRBD1 as a possible D gene (5 bases). Trimming stripped 1 base from V and 10 bases from J, with 13 bases between. The CDR3 runs 13 residues. Germline V gives CDR1 ENHRY, CDR2 SYGVKD. This chain's CDR3 is CAISELVNGGAFF. CDR3 DNA sequence: TGTGCCATCAGTGAGTTGGTTAACGGGGGAGCTTTCTTT.

The V gene is TRBV28, the J gene TRBJ2-1, with 7 bases matching TRBD1. The junction had 15 bases not matched to a gene; V was cut back by 6 bases and J by 4 bases. Germline V gene sequence: CDR1 MDHEN, CDR2 SYDVKM. This CDR3 has 17 amino acids. CDR3 DNA sequence: TGTGCCAGCAGCCGCGGCTGGGGCCGGGACAGTTACAATGAGCAGTTCTTC. Its translation: CASSRGWGRDSYNEQFF. Full variable domain (missing parts from reference TRBV28 and TRBJ2-1): DVKVTQSSRYLVKRTGEKVFLECVQDMDHENMFWYRQDPGLGLRLIYFSYDVKMKEKGDIPEGYSVSREKKERFSLILESASTNQTSMYLCASSRGWGRDSYNEQFFGPGTRLTVL.

The rearrangement uses TRBV9 and TRBJ2-1, with 7 bases identical to TRBD2. The CDR3 is 15 amino acids. The junction had 9 bases not matched to a gene; V was cut back by 5 bases and J by 4 bases. Germline V gives CDR1 SGDLS, CDR2 YYNGEE. CDR3 protein: CASRGGAGEYNEQFF. CDR3 DNA sequence: TGTGCCAGCAGGGGAGGGGCGGGAGAGTACAATGAGCAGTTCTTC.

J is TRBJ1-1 and V is TRBV28; D is uncertain. Germline lookup yields CDR1 MDHEN and CDR2 SYDVKM. V shed 5 bases and J shed 0 bases, with 10 bases lying between them. This CDR3 is built from 14 residues. The CDR3 loop reads CASSKLPVNTEAFF. CDR3 bases: TGTGCCAGCAGTAAGCTGCCCGTGAACACTGAAGCTTTCTTT.

V is TRBV10-2 and J is TRBJ2-1; TRBD1 matches 8 bases. From germline, CDR1 is WSHSY and CDR2 SAAADI. The J segment lost 5 bases and the V segment lost 3 bases, leaving 6 bases of the junction unmatched. This CDR3 is built from 15 residues. CDR3 coding DNA: TGCGCCAGCAGTGAAGACAGGGGCATCGACAATGAGCAGTTCTTC. Amino acid sequence: CASSEDRGIDNEQFF.

The table lists this clone with a few counts. The J gene is TRBJ2-7, the V gene TRBV19; TRBD1 aligns across 8 bases. Germline V CDR1 and CDR2: LNHDA, SQIVND (reference sequence). V lost 6 bases, J lost 0 bases, and 7 bases stayed unmatched. The CDR3 runs to 15 residues. This CDR3 reads CASSTGTGSSYEQYF. As DNA, the CDR3 is TGTGCCAGTAGCACAGGGACAGGTAGCTCCTACGAGCAGTACTTC.

The chain employs TRBV7-9 and TRBJ2-1; the D gene is possibly TRBD1 (6 bases). CDR1 SEHNR and CDR2 FQNEAQ come from the germline V gene (reference sequence). Trimming left V 7 bases short and J 0 bases short, with 16 bases between. This CDR3 has 16 amino acids. CDR3 nucleotide sequence: TGTGCCAGCACCCCAAGGGGGATGCCCTCCTACAATGAGCAGTTCTTC. It encodes CASTPRGMPSYNEQFF.

CDR3 bases: TGCGCCAGCAGCCCACCGGGAAGCACGTATGGCTACACCTTC. Amino acid sequence: CASSPPGSTYGYTF. This chain connects TRBV4-1 to TRBJ1-2; D is unclear. Germline values: CDR1 MGHRA, CDR2 YSYEKL. V was cut by 4 bases and J by 5 bases, with 14 bases left in between. This CDR3 comprises 14 residues.

CDR3 bases: TGTGCCAGCAGTTTTACAGGGAGCTCCTATAATTCACCCCTCCACTTT. Translating it yields CASSFTGSSYNSPLHF. The chain is built from TRBV2 and TRBJ1-6, with D tentatively TRBD1 (6 bases). Looked up from germline, CDR1 is SNHLY and CDR2 is FYNNEI. The CDR3 is made up of 16 amino acids. Trimming removed 5 bases from V and 0 bases from J, with 11 bases in between.

This chain connects TRBV3-1 (or the pseudogene TRBV3-2) to TRBJ1-2; the match to TRBD1 covers 11 bases. There are 15 residues in the CDR3. The germline V gene has CDR1 LGHDT and CDR2 YNNKEL (reference sequence). Trimming cost V 3 bases and J 7 bases; bases outside gene matches: 7. The CDR3 loop reads CASSHLDRGLTGYTF. The CDR3 bases are TGTGCCAGCAGCCATTTGGACAGGGGGCTTACTGGCTACACCTTC.

This sequence joins TRBV12-5 and TRBJ2-3; D gene ambiguous. Trimming removed 5 bases from V and 5 bases from J, with 8 bases in between. The CDR3 totals 12 residues. CDR1 and CDR2 (germline): LGHNT, FRNRAP. The CDR3 DNA reads as TGTGCTAGTGGTAATCCGGGAGATACGCAGTATTTT. Protein product: CASGNPGDTQYF. The full variable domain, with the rest looked up from reference TRBV12-5 and TRBJ2-3, is DARVTQTPRHKVTEMGQEVTMRCQPILGHNTVFWYRQTMMQGLELLAYFRNRAPLDDSGMPKDRFSAEMPDATLATLKIQPSEPRDSAVYFCASGNPGDTQYFGPGTRLTVL.

This clone has a single count. The V and J genes are TRBV2 and TRBJ1-5; TRBD1 is a possible D gene (5 bases). Trimming left V 11 bases short and J 6 bases short, with 17 bases between. CDR3 size: 13 residues. Per germline, CDR1 SNHLY and CDR2 FYNNEI. The CDR3 here is CARRQHQGQPQHF. The CDR3 DNA sequence: TGTGCCCGGAGACAGCACCAGGGTCAGCCCCAGCATTTT. Full variable domain (rest looked up from reference TRBV2 and TRBJ1-5): EPEVTQTPSHQVTQMGQEVILRCVPISNHLYFYWYRQILGQKVEFLVSFYNNEISEKSEIFDDQFSVERPDGSNFTLKIRSTKLEDSAMYFCARRQHQGQPQHFGDGTRLSIL.

V gene TRBV9 combines with J gene TRBJ2-2; D call uncertain. Trimming removed 6 bases from V and 1 base from J, with 13 bases in between. This CDR3 spans 15 amino acids. CDR1 is SGDLS, CDR2 YYNGEE, per germline. In DNA, the CDR3 is TGTGCCAGCACCCCCGGCCAGGTGAACACCGGGGAGCTGTTTTTT. Its protein product is CASTPGQVNTGELFF. Full variable domain (rest looked up from reference TRBV9 and TRBJ2-2): DSGVTQTPKHLITATGQRVTLRCSPRSGDLSVYWYQQSLDQGLQFLIQYYNGEERAKGNILERFSAQQFPDLHSELNLSSLELGDSALYFCASTPGQVNTGELFFGEGSRLTVL.

The gene calls are TRBV18 and TRBJ1-1; D perhaps matches TRBD1 (6 bases). This CDR3 is built from 13 residues. Trimming left V 4 bases short and J 1 base short, with 7 bases between. Per the germline V gene, CDR1 is KGHSH and CDR2 is LQKENI. The CDR3 reads CASSLGGNTEAFF. CDR3 DNA: TGTGCCAGCTCACTAGGGGGGAACACTGAAGCTTTCTTT.

The chain joins TRBV7-9 to TRBJ2-3; the D is unclear. The CDR3 covers 12 residues. With 3 bases removed from V and 3 bases from J, the gap between germline ends came to 4 bases. Per the germline V gene, CDR1 is SEHNR and CDR2 is FQNEAQ (reference sequence). CDR3 bases: TGTGCCAGCAGCTTGGAGACAGATACGCAGTATTTT. Its protein product is CASSLETDTQYF.

The genes are TRBV7-3 and TRBJ2-3; 10 bases align to TRBD2. CDR3 length: 14 residues. The germline CDR1 and CDR2 sequences are SGHTA and FQGTGA. Trimming took 6 bases from V and 2 from J; bases not matched to a gene: 2. CDR3 nucleotides: TGTGCCAGCAGTCTAGCGGGAGACACAGATACGCAGTATTTT. It specifies CASSLAGDTDTQYF.

The rearrangement links TRBV5-1 to TRBJ2-5; TRBD1 agrees at 9 bases. This CDR3 comprises 17 residues. J lost 2 bases, V lost 4 bases, and 12 bases had no gene match. In germline, CDR1 is SGHRS, CDR2 YFSETQ. Here the CDR3 reads CASSPGGLTGGQETQYF. CDR3 nucleotides: TGCGCCAGCAGCCCGGGTGGATTGACAGGGGGACAAGAGACCCAGTACTTC.

The J gene is TRBJ1-3, the V gene TRBV7-2; TRBD1 might be the D (6 bases). Trimming pared 5 bases from V and 3 bases from J, leaving 11 bases between. Germline V gives CDR1 SGHTA, CDR2 FQGNSA. This CDR3 region has 14 residues. In DNA, the CDR3 is TGTGCCAGCAGCCCCGGGACATATGGAAACACCATATATTTT. It translates to CASSPGTYGNTIYF.

The chain links TRBV9 to TRBJ2-7; maybe TRBD2 (6 bases). The CDR3 sequence is 14 residues long. The germline gives CDR1 SGDLS, CDR2 YYNGEE. V shed 0 bases and J shed 1 base, with 8 bases lying between them. DNA for the CDR3: TGTGCCAGCAGCGTAGACGGGAGTTCCTACGAGCAGTACTTC. This encodes CASSVDGSSYEQYF. The variable domain in full, with the rest retrieved from reference TRBV9 and TRBJ2-7, is DSGVTQTPKHLITATGQRVTLRCSPRSGDLSVYWYQQSLDQGLQFLIQYYNGEERAKGNILERFSAQQFPDLHSELNLSSLELGDSALYFCASSVDGSSYEQYFGPGTRLTVT.

This chain uses TRBV2 with TRBJ1-2; tentatively, D is TRBD1 (6 bases). Germline V lookup: CDR1 SNHLY, CDR2 FYNNEI. The CDR3 totals 15 residues. With 1 base removed from V and 4 bases from J, the gap between germline ends came to 13 bases. The CDR3 loop is CASSEGQGIAYGYTF. Here the CDR3 DNA reads TGTGCCAGCAGTGAAGGCCAGGGGATCGCCTATGGCTACACCTTC.

The table lists this clone with a few counts. This rearrangement joins TRBV5-1 to TRBJ2-3; possible D gene TRBD1, 5 bases. Germline-derived CDR1 and CDR2 are SGHRS and YFSETQ. The CDR3 spans 12 residues. V shed 3 bases and J shed 10 bases, with 12 bases lying between them. The CDR3 loop is CASSSSGSAQYF. CDR3 bases: TGCGCCAGCAGCTCCTCAGGGTCCGCGCAGTATTTT.